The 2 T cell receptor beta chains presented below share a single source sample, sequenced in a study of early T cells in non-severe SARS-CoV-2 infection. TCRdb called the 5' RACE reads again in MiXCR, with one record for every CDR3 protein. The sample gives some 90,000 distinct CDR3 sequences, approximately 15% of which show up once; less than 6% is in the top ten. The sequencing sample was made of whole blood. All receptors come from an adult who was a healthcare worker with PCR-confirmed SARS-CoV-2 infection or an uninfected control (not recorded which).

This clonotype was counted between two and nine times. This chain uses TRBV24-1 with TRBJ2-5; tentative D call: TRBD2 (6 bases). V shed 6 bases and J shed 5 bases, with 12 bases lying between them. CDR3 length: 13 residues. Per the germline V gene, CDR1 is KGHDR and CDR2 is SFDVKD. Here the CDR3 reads CATSRGGVETQYF. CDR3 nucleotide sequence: TGTGCCACCAGTCGCGGAGGGGTGGAGACCCAGTACTTC.

CDR3 in DNA: TGCGCCAGCAGTATGGGGGGCGTCAATCAGCCCCAGCATTTT. Its translation is CASSMGGVNQPQHF. This chain uses TRBV5-1 with TRBJ1-5, with D possibly TRBD1 on 6 matching bases. The germline CDR1 and CDR2 sequences are SGHRS and YFSETQ. The CDR3 totals 14 residues. Deletions cut 5 bases from V and 3 bases from J, with 12 bases between.